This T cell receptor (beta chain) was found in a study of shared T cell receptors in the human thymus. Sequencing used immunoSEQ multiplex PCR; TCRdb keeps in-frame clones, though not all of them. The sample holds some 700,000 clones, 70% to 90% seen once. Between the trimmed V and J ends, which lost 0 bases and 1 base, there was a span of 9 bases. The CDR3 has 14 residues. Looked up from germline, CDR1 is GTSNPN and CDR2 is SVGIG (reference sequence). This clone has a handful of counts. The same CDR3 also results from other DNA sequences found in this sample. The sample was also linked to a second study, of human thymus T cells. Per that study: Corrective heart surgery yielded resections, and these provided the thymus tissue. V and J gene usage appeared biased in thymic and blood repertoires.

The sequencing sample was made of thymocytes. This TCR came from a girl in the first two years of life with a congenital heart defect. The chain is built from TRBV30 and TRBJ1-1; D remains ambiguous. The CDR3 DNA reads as TGTGCCTGGAGTGTACGGGGTGGGAACACTGAAGCTTTCTTT. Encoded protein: CAWSVRGGNTEAFF.